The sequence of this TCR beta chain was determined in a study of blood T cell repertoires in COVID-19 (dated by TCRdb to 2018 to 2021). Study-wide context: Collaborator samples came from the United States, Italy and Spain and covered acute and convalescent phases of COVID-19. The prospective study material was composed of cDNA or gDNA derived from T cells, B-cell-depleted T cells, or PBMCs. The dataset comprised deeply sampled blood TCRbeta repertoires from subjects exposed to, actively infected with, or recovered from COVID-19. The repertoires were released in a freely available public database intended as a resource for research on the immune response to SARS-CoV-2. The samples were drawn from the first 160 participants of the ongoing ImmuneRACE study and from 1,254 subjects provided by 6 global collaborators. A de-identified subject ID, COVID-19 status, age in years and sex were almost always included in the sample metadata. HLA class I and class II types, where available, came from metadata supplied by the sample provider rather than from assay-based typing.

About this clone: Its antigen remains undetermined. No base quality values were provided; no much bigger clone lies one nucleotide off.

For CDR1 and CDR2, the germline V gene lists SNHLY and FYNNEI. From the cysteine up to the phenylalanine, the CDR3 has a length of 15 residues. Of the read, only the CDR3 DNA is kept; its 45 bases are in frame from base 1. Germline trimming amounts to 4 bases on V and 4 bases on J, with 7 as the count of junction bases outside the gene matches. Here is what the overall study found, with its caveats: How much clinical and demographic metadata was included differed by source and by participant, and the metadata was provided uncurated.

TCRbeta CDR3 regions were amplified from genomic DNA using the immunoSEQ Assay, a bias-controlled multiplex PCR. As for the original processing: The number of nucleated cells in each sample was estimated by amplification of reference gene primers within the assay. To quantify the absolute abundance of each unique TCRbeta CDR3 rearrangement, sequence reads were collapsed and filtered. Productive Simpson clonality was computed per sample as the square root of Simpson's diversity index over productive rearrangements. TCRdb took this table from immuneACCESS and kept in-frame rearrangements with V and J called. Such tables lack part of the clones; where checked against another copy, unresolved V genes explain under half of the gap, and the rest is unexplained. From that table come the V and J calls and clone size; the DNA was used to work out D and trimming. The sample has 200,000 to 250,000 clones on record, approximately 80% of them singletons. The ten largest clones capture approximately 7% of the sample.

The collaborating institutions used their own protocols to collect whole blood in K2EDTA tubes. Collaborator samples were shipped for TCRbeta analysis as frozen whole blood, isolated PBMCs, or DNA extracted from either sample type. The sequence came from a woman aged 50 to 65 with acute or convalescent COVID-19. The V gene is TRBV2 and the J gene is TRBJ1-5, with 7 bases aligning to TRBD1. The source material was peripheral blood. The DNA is TGTGCCAGCAGTGGGACCGGGACAGTTAATCAGCCCCAGCATTTT. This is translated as CASSGTGTVNQPQHF.